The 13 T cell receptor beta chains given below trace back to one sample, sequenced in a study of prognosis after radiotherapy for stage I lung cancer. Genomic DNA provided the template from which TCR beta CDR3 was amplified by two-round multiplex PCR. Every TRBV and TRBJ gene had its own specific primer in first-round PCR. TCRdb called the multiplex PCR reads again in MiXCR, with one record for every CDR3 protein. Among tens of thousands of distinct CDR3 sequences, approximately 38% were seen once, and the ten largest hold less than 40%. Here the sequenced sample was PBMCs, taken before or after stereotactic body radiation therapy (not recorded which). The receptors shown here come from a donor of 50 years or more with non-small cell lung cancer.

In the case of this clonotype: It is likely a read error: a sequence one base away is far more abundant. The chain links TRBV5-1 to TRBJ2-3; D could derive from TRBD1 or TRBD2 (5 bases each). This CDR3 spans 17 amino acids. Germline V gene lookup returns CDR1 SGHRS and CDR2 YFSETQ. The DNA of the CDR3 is TGTGCCAGCAGCCAAGATAACAGTGGTTGGGGGACAGATACGCAGTATTTT. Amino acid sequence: CASSQDNSGWGTDTQYF.

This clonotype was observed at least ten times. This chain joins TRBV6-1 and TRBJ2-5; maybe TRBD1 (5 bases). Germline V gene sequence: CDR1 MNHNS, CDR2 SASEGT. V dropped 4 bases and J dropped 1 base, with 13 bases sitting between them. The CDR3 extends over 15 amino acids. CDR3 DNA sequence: TGTGCCAGCAGTGCGATAACAGGTAGCCAAGAGACCCAGTACTTC. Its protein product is CASSAITGSQETQYF.

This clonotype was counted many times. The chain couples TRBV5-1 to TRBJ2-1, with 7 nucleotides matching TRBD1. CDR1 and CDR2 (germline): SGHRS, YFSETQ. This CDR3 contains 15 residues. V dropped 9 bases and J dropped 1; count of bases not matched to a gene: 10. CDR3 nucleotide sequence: TGCGCCACCCGACAACAGGGGTCATCCTACAATGAGCAGTTCTTC. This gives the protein CATRQQGSSYNEQFF.

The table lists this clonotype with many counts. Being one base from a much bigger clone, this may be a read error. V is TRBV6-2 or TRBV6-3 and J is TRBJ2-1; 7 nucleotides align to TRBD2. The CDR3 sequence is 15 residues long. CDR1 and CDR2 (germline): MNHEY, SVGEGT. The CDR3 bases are TGTGCCAGCAGTAGCGGGGCTAGCTCCCACAATGAGCAGTTCTTC. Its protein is CASSSGASSHNEQFF.

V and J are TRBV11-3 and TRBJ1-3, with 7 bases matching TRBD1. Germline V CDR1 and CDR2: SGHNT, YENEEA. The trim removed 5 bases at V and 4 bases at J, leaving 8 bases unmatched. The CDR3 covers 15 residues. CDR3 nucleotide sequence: TGTGCCAGCAGCACCCGCCAGGGGGGCGGAAACACCATATATTTT. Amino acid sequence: CASSTRQGGGNTIYF. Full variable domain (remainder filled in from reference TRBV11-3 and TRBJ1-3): EAGVVQSPRYKIIEKKQPVAFWCNPISGHNTLYWYLQNLGQGPELLIRYENEEAVDDSQLPKDRFSAERLKGVDSTLKIQPAELGDSAVYLCASSTRQGGGNTIYFGEGSWLTVV.

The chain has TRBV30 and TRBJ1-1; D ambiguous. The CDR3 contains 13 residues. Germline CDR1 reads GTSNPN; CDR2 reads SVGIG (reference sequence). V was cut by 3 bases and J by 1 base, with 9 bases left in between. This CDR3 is CAWSKGGNTEAFF. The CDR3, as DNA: TGTGCCTGGAGCAAAGGCGGGAACACTGAAGCTTTCTTT.

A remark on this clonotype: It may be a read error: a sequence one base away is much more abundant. CDR3 region: CASTVGQGSDVGETQYF. In DNA form, the CDR3 reads TGTGCCAGCACCGTGGGACAGGGATCGGATGTAGGAGAGACCCAGTACTTC. This chain uses TRBV2 with TRBJ2-5; 9 nucleotides match TRBD1. The J segment lost 4 bases and the V segment lost 7 bases, leaving 16 bases of the junction unmatched. The CDR3 sequence is 17 residues long. In germline, CDR1 is SNHLY, CDR2 FYNNEI.

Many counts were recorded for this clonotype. CDR3 in amino acids: CASSPEWETETQYF. CDR3 DNA sequence: TGTGCCAGCAGCCCCGAGTGGGAGACTGAGACCCAGTACTTC. This chain joins TRBV9 and TRBJ2-5; maybe TRBD2 (5 bases). The CDR3 spans 14 residues. Deletions cut 4 bases from V and 5 bases from J, with 15 bases between. Germline values: CDR1 SGDLS, CDR2 YYNGEE.

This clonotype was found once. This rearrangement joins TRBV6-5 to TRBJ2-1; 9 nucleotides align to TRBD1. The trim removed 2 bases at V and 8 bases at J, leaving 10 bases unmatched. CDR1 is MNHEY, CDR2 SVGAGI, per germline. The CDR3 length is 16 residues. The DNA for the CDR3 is TGTGCCAGCAGTTACGACGAAGGGACAGGGTGGGATGAGCAGTTCTTC. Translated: CASSYDEGTGWDEQFF.

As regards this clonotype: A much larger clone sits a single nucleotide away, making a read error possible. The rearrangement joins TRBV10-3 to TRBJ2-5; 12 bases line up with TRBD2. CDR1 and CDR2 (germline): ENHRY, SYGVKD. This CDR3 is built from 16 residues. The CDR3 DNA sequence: TGTGCCATCAGTGATTTTGGTCTAGCGGGAGGGGAGACCAAGTACTTC. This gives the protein CAISDFGLAGGETKYF.

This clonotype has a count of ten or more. The CDR3 DNA reads as TGTGCCATCAGTGAGCTAGCGCGAGAGGAGCAGTACTTC. It encodes CAISELAREEQYF. The rearrangement joins TRBV10-3 to TRBJ2-7; a possible D gene is TRBD2 (6 bases). The germline gives CDR1 ENHRY, CDR2 SYGVKD. This CDR3 has 13 residues. The V and J ends lost 2 bases and 7 bases respectively, with 12 bases between them.

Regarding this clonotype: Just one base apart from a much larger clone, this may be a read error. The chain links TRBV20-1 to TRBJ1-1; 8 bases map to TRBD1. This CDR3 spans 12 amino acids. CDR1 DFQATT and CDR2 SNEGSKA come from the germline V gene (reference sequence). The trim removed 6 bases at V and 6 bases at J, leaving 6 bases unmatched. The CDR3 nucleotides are TGCAGTGCATTTCACAGGGGGGCTGAAGCTTTCTTT. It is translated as CSAFHRGAEAFF.

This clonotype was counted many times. CDR3 loop: CASAPDGYNSPLHF. The CDR3 region has the DNA TGCGCCAGCGCCCCGGATGGGTACAATTCACCCCTCCACTTT. The rearrangement links TRBV5-1 to TRBJ1-6; no reliable D call. Germline CDR1 SGHRS, CDR2 YFSETQ. The CDR3 covers 14 residues. V lost 7 bases, J lost 7 bases, and 15 bases lay in between.